This T cell receptor (beta chain) was retrieved from a study of response to subunit inactivated influenza vaccine. The study, taken as a whole, reports: It was suggested by the authors that few new T cells are recruited by each seasonal influenza vaccination.

Points on this clonotype: Its target is not known.

This CDR3 comprises 15 residues. J lost 8 bases, V lost 1 base, and 5 bases had no gene match. Per germline, CDR1 LGHNA and CDR2 YSLEER. TCRdb used MiXCR to reprocess the RT-PCR reads, holding one entry per CDR3 protein. The repertoire consists of about 160,000 distinct CDR3 sequences, with over 8.5% occurring once and the leading ten covering around 40%. The receptor was isolated from a man between 50 and 69 years old who received an inactivated influenza vaccine. The chain has TRBV4-3 and TRBJ2-1, with 10 bases matching TRBD1. The source was CD8+ T cells sorted from PBMCs, collected around 2 years after vaccination. The CDR3: CASSQVGQGGHEQFF. The CDR3 DNA reads as TGCGCCAGCAGCCAAGTCGGACAGGGGGGACATGAGCAGTTCTTC.